This is a list of T cell receptor beta chains from one sample in a study of shared clonotypes between healthy human individuals. TCRdb's table, derived via immunoSEQ multiplex PCR, lists solely in-frame clones and lacks some. The sample has 90,000 to 100,000 clones, 40% to 55% seen once. The sample was PBMCs. The source of these receptors is a woman aged 40 to 55 in good health. Some clones in this sample may be carry-over from other donors' samples. Both conserved end residues are part of each CDR3. The D gene is left open where the match is weak. Clone size is not always given. Where it is, it says once, few, many or a class for expanded clones.

D | J | size | V | length | DNA | CDR3
TRBD1 | TRBJ1-4 | many | TRBV7-9 | 15 | TGTGCCAGCAGCTCAGGGGGGGAAACTAATGAAAAACTGTTTTTT | CASSSGGETNEKLFF
TRBD1 | TRBJ2-7 | once | TRBV7-8 | 15 | TGTGCCAGCAGTAAAGACAGGGCGAGCTCCTACGAGCAGTACTTC | CASSKDRASSYEQYF
- | TRBJ2-7 | few | TRBV6-6 | 12 | TGTGCCAGCAGTTTATCCTCCTACGAGCAGTACTTC | CASSLSSYEQYF
- | TRBJ2-3 | - | TRBV5-4 | 19 | TGTGCCAGCAGCTCCCCCCCCTCAGGGAGCAGGAGCTTAGGAGATACGCAGTATTTT | CASSSPPSGSRSLGDTQYF
- | TRBJ2-5 | - | TRBV20-1 | 11 | TGCAGTCCACCCGACCAAGAGACCCAGTACTTC | CSPPDQETQYF
- | TRBJ2-7 | few | TRBV29-1 | 13 | TGCAGCGTTGCCCTCGACACCTCCTACGAGCAGTACTTC | CSVALDTSYEQYF
- | TRBJ2-5 | - | TRBV7-9 | 12 | TGTGCCAGCGGTGTCGGACAAGAGACCCAGTACTTC | CASGVGQETQYF
TRBD2 | TRBJ2-5 | - | TRBV5-4 | 16 | TGTGCCAGCAGCTCAAGACTAGCGGGACTGGCGGAGACCCAGTACTTC | CASSSRLAGLAETQYF
TRBD1 | TRBJ2-3 | many | TRBV7-9 | 13 | TGTGCCAGCCGGGGACAGGGCCCAGATACGCAGTATTTT | CASRGQGPDTQYF
TRBD1 | TRBJ2-5 | - | TRBV6-1 | 13 | TGTGCCAGCAGCGGGACAGTCCAAGAGACCCAGTACTTC | CASSGTVQETQYF
- | TRBJ1-2 | - | TRBV30 | 15 | TGTGCCTGGAGTGTGTCGGTGAGGAGTGACTATGGCTACACCTTC | CAWSVSVRSDYGYTF
- | TRBJ2-7 | few | TRBV9 | 14 | TGTGCCAGCAGCGTACAGGGCGTTCCCTACGAGCAGTACTTC | CASSVQGVPYEQYF
TRBD1 | TRBJ2-7 | - | TRBV5-4 | 15 | TGTGCCAGCAGCTTGGGACAGGGGGTAGCCTACGAGCAGTACTTC | CASSLGQGVAYEQYF
- | TRBJ1-3 | many | TRBV30 | 12 | TGTGCCTGGATGGGACCGATAAACACCATATATTTT | CAWMGPINTIYF
- | TRBJ2-5 | - | TRBV7-2 | 15 | TGTGCCAGCAGCCTCCGAGGCGGGGAACAAGAGACCCAGTACTTC | CASSLRGGEQETQYF
- | TRBJ2-6 | few | TRBV2 | 15 | TGTGCCAGCACAGGGGACGCTTCCGGGGCCAACGTCCTGACTTTC | CASTGDASGANVLTF
- | TRBJ2-3 | few | TRBV29-1 | 13 | TGCAGCGTTGGGAAGCTGGACACAGATACGCAGTATTTT | CSVGKLDTDTQYF
TRBD2 | TRBJ2-5 | - | TRBV9 | 14 | TGTGCCAGCAGTCCGACTAGCGCGCAAGAGACCCAGTACTTC | CASSPTSAQETQYF
TRBD1 | TRBJ2-3 | many | TRBV11-2 | 12 | TGTGCCAGCAGCACCCGGGGACAGACGCAGTATTTT | CASSTRGQTQYF
- | TRBJ1-5 | - | TRBV4-1 | 13 | TGCGCCAGCAGCCAAGTCCGGGTTCAGCCCCAGCATTTT | CASSQVRVQPQHF
- | TRBJ2-7 | - | TRBV30 | 13 | TGTGCCTGGACGGGCAGGGGGGACTACGAGCAGTACTTC | CAWTGRGDYEQYF
- | TRBJ2-1 | once | TRBV5-1 | 13 | TGCGCCAGCAGCTTGGCCCCTAACAATGAGCAGTTCTTC | CASSLAPNNEQFF
- | TRBJ2-7 | - | TRBV19 | 13 | TGTGCCAGTGCCGGGACTCCTGCGGGTTGGCAGTACTTC | CASAGTPAGWQYF
- | TRBJ2-4 | - | TRBV29-1 | 14 | TGCAGCGTTGCACTGGACTCCGGCGGGAACATTCAGTACTTC | CSVALDSGGNIQYF
- | TRBJ1-2 | many | TRBV29-1 | 12 | TGCAGCGTTGTCCGACGTCACTATGGCTACACCTTC | CSVVRRHYGYTF
TRBD2 | TRBJ2-7 | - | TRBV5-4 | 16 | TGTGCCAGCAGCCCCCTCCCGGGTGCGGGAGGCGACGAGCAGTACTTC | CASSPLPGAGGDEQYF
TRBD1 | TRBJ1-4 | - | TRBV9 | 14 | TGTGCCAGCAGTTTAATGGGACAGGGGGAAAAACTGTTTTTT | CASSLMGQGEKLFF
- | TRBJ2-4 | few | TRBV20-1 | 11 | TGCAGTGCTAGGCCGCGACACATTCAGTACTTC | CSARPRHIQYF
- | TRBJ1-4 | few | TRBV18 | 12 | TGTGCCAGCTCACCACCAAGTGAAAAACTGTTTTTT | CASSPPSEKLFF
TRBD2 | TRBJ2-5 | few | TRBV19 | 13 | TGTGCCAGTACGGGACTAGCGGAAGAGACCCAGTACTTC | CASTGLAEETQYF
- | TRBJ1-1 | few | TRBV5-4 | 14 | TGTGCCAGCAGCTTCGACAGAGGGAACACTGAAGCTTTCTTT | CASSFDRGNTEAFF
- | TRBJ2-4 | - | TRBV5-1 | 14 | TGCGCCAGCAGCGTTGATCCAGGGGACCCTGTTCAGTACTTC | CASSVDPGDPVQYF
- | TRBJ1-5 | many | TRBV6-4 | 15 | TGTGCCAGCAGCGAACAGGGCCTTGGCAATCAGCCCCAGCATTTT | CASSEQGLGNQPQHF
TRBD1 | TRBJ1-5 | many | TRBV28 | 17 | TGTGCCAGCAGTCCCCAGGGGGAAGATGCATCAAATCAGCCCCAGCATTTT | CASSPQGEDASNQPQHF
TRBD1 | TRBJ2-7 | - | TRBV27 | 15 | TGTGCCAGCAGTTTCTCCGGGACAGGCCCCTACGAGCAGTACTTC | CASSFSGTGPYEQYF
- | TRBJ2-7 | - | TRBV4-1 | 15 | TGCGCCAGCAGCCAAGGAGGGCTAGTCGGGTACGAGCAGTACTTC | CASSQGGLVGYEQYF
- | TRBJ2-7 | many | TRBV9 | 15 | TGTGCCAGCAGCGTAGGGCCGGGGGACGACTACGAGCAGTACTTC | CASSVGPGDDYEQYF
- | TRBJ2-7 | many | TRBV5-1 | 13 | TGCGCCAGCAGCTTGTTGGGTGGGAGGGAGCAGTACTTC | CASSLLGGREQYF
- | TRBJ1-1 | - | TRBV12-2 | 19 | TGTGCAAGCCGCTCACCGAGCTCGGCTGAAAGCCCCATGAACACTGAAGCTTTCTTT | CASRSPSSAESPMNTEAFF
- | TRBJ2-7 | - | TRBV6-5 | 15 | TGTGCCAGCAGTTCCCCCTTCGGGAGAGGCTACGAGCAGTACTTC | CASSSPFGRGYEQYF
- | TRBJ2-3 | - | TRBV5-1 | 15 | TGCGCCAGCAGCTTGAGAGGGGATACGACAGATACGCAGTGTTTT | CASSLRGDTTDTQCF
TRBD2 | TRBJ2-7 | - | TRBV28 | 14 | TGTGCCAGCAGAAGTAGCGGGACCTCCTACGAGCAGTACTTC | CASRSSGTSYEQYF
TRBD1 | TRBJ2-7 | - | TRBV7-2 | 14 | TGTGCCAGCAGCCGTCGACAGGGTTGGTACGAGCAGTACTTC | CASSRRQGWYEQYF
- | TRBJ2-7 | many | TRBV5-6 | 12 | TGTGCCAGCAGCTTGGGGGGAGCGGAGCAGTACTTC | CASSLGGAEQYF
- | TRBJ1-5 | few | TRBV7-2 | 14 | TGTGCCAGCAGCACGGGGGGGTACAGACAGCCCCAGCATTTT | CASSTGGYRQPQHF
- | TRBJ1-1 | - | TRBV15 | 14 | TGTGCCACCAGTAGGGGGAATAGGAACACTGAAGCTTTCTTT | CATSRGNRNTEAFF
- | TRBJ1-5 | - | TRBV28 | 12 | TGTGCCAGCAGTTATGCCAATCAGCCCCAGCATTTT | CASSYANQPQHF
- | TRBJ2-3 | - | TRBV5-1 | 11 | TGCGCCAGCAGCTCCACAGATACGCGGTATTTT | CASSSTDTRYF
- | TRBJ2-1 | - | TRBV4-2 | 12 | TGTGCCAGCAGCCTAAACCGGTATGAGCAGTTCTTC | CASSLNRYEQFF
TRBD2 | TRBJ2-1 | - | TRBV29-1 | 14 | TGCAGCGTTGTGCTAGCGGGAGGTGGGAATGAGCAGTTCTTC | CSVVLAGGGNEQFF
TRBD2 | TRBJ2-1 | - | TRBV7-9 | 15 | TGTGCCAGCAGCCCAACAACCAGACTAGCGGGAGGTCGGTTCTTC | CASSPTTRLAGGRFF